This T cell receptor beta chain was recorded in a study of T cells in Graves' hyperthyroidism and ophthalmopathy. Per germline, CDR1 SNHLY and CDR2 FYNNEI. Trimming at V came to 4 bases and at J to 3 bases, leaving 14 bases not matched to a gene. This CDR3 spans 18 amino acids. RNA transcripts yielded amplified TCR beta CDR3 regions. HTBI primers drove first-round RT-PCR of the TCR CDR3. MiXCR, run by TCRdb on the multiplex PCR reads, gives a single entry per CDR3 protein. In the table there are hundreds of thousands of distinct CDR3 sequences, roughly 37% of which are singletons. This clonotype has just one count.

The sample taken for sequencing was blood. The TCR originated in a man aged 18-30 years with Graves' hyperthyroidism. V and J are TRBV2 and TRBJ2-2, with 7 bases matching TRBD1. Here the CDR3 DNA reads TGTGCCAGCAGTGGCCAGCTTTTAGGGACAGCTTACACCGGGGAGCTGTTTTTT. Encoded protein: CASSGQLLGTAYTGELFF.